This T cell receptor beta chain was captured in a study of identical twins. Findings and limits, study-wide: Conclusions relied on cross-sectional statistical analysis, not following the same donors.

TCRdb re-analysed the 5' RACE reads in MiXCR, keeping a single row per CDR3 protein. In the table there are some 730,000 distinct CDR3 sequences, about 20% of which are singletons. With 3 bases removed from V and 6 bases from J, the gap between germline ends came to 13 bases. Germline values: CDR1 LNHDA, CDR2 SQIVND (reference sequence). The CDR3 contains 14 residues. To note about this clonotype: The target antigen is unknown.

The sample was also reused in another study, on T cells expressing NK-cell markers. That study reports: Specificity for HCMV among expanded NKG2C+ T cell clones was not established.

This clonotype was sampled from a woman aged 18-29 years in good health. Sequenced input: PBMCs. The chain is built from TRBV19 and TRBJ2-3, with a possible D match to TRBD2 (6 bases). CDR3 sequence reads: CASSMGRESDTQYF. The CDR3 DNA follows: TGTGCCAGTAGTATGGGGCGGGAATCCGATACGCAGTATTTT.